Listed here are 30 T cell receptor beta chains from one sample, sequenced in a study of blood T cell repertoires in COVID-19 (dated by TCRdb to the early 2020s). The library was prepared using the immunoSEQ multiplex PCR assay. The source is immuneACCESS, and TCRdb retained only in-frame sequences with V and J called. Part of the clones is not carried over; for the studies checked, unresolved V genes explain less than half of this, and the remainder is unexplained. The sample records tens of thousands of clones, 55% to 75% of which are singletons. Together, the top ten hold more than 4% of the sample. Sequences were obtained from peripheral blood. The source of these receptors is an older woman with COVID-19, enrolled during active disease.

The chain joins TRBV14 to TRBJ1-6; D may be TRBD1 (5 bases). CDR1 is SGHDN, CDR2 FVKESK, per germline. V was trimmed by 4 bases and J by 11 bases, leaving 18 bases between them. This CDR3 contains 15 residues. The CDR3 sequence is CASSPGLGLSPPLHF. The CDR3 DNA reads as TGTGCCAGCAGCCCGGGCCTGGGACTTTCCCCACCCCTCCACTTT.

The chain combines TRBV5-4 with TRBJ2-3, with D maybe TRBD2 (5 bases). This CDR3 has 14 amino acids. V was cut by 0 bases and J by 4 bases, with 9 bases left in between. The germline V gene has CDR1 SGHNT and CDR2 YYREEE (reference sequence). CDR3 sequence reads: CASSLDGKADTQYF. As DNA, the CDR3 is TGTGCCAGCAGCTTGGACGGGAAAGCAGATACGCAGTATTTT.

The genes are TRBV19 and TRBJ2-3, with 10 bases matching TRBD2. Germline CDR1 reads LNHDA; CDR2 reads SQIVND (reference sequence). V lost 2 bases and J lost 4; bases outside the gene matches: 6. This CDR3 has 16 amino acids. The chain's CDR3 is CASSIPSGSVSDTQYF. The CDR3 coding sequence is TGTGCCAGTAGTATACCTAGCGGGAGTGTTTCAGATACGCAGTATTTT.

The gene calls are TRBV2 and TRBJ2-7, with TRBD2 as a possible D gene (6 bases). V was shortened by 1 base and J by 4 bases, with 11 bases between the two germline ends. The CDR3 contains 14 residues. The germline CDR1 and CDR2 sequences are SNHLY and FYNNEI. Here the CDR3 reads CASSEGTIGYEQYF. In DNA, the CDR3 is TGTGCCAGCAGTGAAGGGACTATCGGTTACGAGCAGTACTTC.

The chain couples TRBV6-2 or TRBV6-3 to TRBJ1-2; TRBD1 matches 8 bases. Germline assignment: CDR1 MNHEY and CDR2 SVGEGT. Losses at the gene ends were 2 bases for V and 3 bases for J; bases not matched to a gene: 8. This CDR3 comprises 16 residues. CDR3 region: CASSYLVQTGDYGYTF. The CDR3 DNA reads TGTGCCAGCAGTTACCTCGTGCAGACAGGGGACTATGGCTACACCTTC.

The chain joins TRBV9 to TRBJ1-1; D gene ambiguous. V dropped 0 bases and J dropped 0 bases, with 3 bases sitting between them. Germline values: CDR1 SGDLS, CDR2 YYNGEE. CDR3 length: 13 amino acids. The CDR3, as DNA: TGTGCCAGCAGCGTAGCGGTGAACACTGAAGCTTTCTTT. Amino acid sequence: CASSVAVNTEAFF. Variable domain in full (rest from reference TRBV9 and TRBJ1-1): DSGVTQTPKHLITATGQRVTLRCSPRSGDLSVYWYQQSLDQGLQFLIQYYNGEERAKGNILERFSAQQFPDLHSELNLSSLELGDSALYFCASSVAVNTEAFFGQGTRLTVV.

This clone appeared a few times. The chain employs TRBV19 and TRBJ1-2; the D is unclear. This CDR3 has 15 amino acids. Per the germline V gene, CDR1 is LNHDA and CDR2 is SQIVND (reference sequence). With 2 bases removed from V and 4 bases from J, the gap between germline ends came to 14 bases. CDR3 protein: CASSIQVSPGYGYTF. The CDR3 region has the DNA TGTGCCAGTAGTATACAGGTCTCCCCAGGCTATGGCTACACCTTC. The entire variable domain, with the rest obtained from reference TRBV19 and TRBJ1-2, is as follows: DGGITQSPKYLFRKEGQNVTLSCEQNLNHDAMYWYRQDPGQGLRLIYYSQIVNDFQKGDIAEGYSVSREKKESFPLTVTSAQKNPTAFYLCASSIQVSPGYGYTFGSGTRLTVV.

In its sample, this clone was seen many times. The V call is TRBV18, the J call TRBJ2-7, with 7 bases matching TRBD1. Germline V gene data show CDR1 as KGHSH and CDR2 as LQKENI. The CDR3 contains 14 residues. The J segment lost 3 bases and the V segment lost 6 bases, leaving 8 bases of the junction unmatched. The DNA for the CDR3 is TGTGCCAGCTCTCTGGGACAGATTTTCTACGAGCAGTACTTC. Residues: CASSLGQIFYEQYF.

The chain recombines TRBV5-1 with TRBJ1-2, with 8 nucleotides matching TRBD1. Trimming at V came to 3 bases and at J to 6 bases, leaving 4 bases not matched to a gene. The germline gives CDR1 SGHRS, CDR2 YFSETQ. CDR3 length: 13 residues. Written as DNA, the CDR3 is TGCGCCAGCAGCTGGACAGGGAACGATGGCTACACCTTC. It encodes CASSWTGNDGYTF.

The rearrangement joins TRBV14 to TRBJ2-3; 9 nucleotides align to TRBD2. Germline trimming cut 2 bases from V and 3 bases from J; bases unmatched to any gene: 0. Germline-derived CDR1 and CDR2 are SGHDN and FVKESK. This CDR3 region has 14 residues. The CDR3 coding sequence is TGTGCCAGCAGCCAACTAGCGGGAACAGATACGCAGTATTTT. Its translation is CASSQLAGTDTQYF.

The V call is TRBV5-1, the J call TRBJ1-1; D unclear. Germline V gene sequence: CDR1 SGHRS, CDR2 YFSETQ. This CDR3 has 14 amino acids. V shed 3 bases and J shed 4 bases, with 13 bases lying between them. CDR3 nucleotides: TGCGCCAGCAGCTCCTCAGGCTATGGCACTGAAGCTTTCTTT. Translated: CASSSSGYGTEAFF.

V usage is TRBV19 and J usage is TRBJ1-1; 8 bases line up with TRBD1. The V and J ends lost 5 bases and 4 bases, in that order; junction bases with no gene match: 9. Looked up from germline, CDR1 is LNHDA and CDR2 is SQIVND (reference sequence). This CDR3 has 15 residues. CDR3 in DNA: TGTGCCAGTAGTCAGGGGGCCGGTGGGGGCACTGAAGCTTTCTTT. Translating it yields CASSQGAGGGTEAFF.

The J gene is TRBJ2-1, the V gene TRBV19; D remains ambiguous. The CDR3 length is 12 residues. The germline V and J ends were trimmed by 5 bases and 6 bases, with 8 bases remaining between them. Germline V gives CDR1 LNHDA, CDR2 SQIVND (reference sequence). The CDR3 DNA reads TGTGCCAGTAGTTTTAACAGCAATGAGCAGTTCTTC. Translation: CASSFNSNEQFF.

J is TRBJ1-6 and V is TRBV7-8, with no clear D. The CDR3 length is 14 residues. Germline lookup yields CDR1 SGHVS and CDR2 FQNEAQ. The V and J ends lost 5 bases and 9 bases respectively, with 14 bases between them. The CDR3 nucleotides are TGTGCCAGCAGCCCTACCACGCTCGGTTCACCCCTCCACTTT. Its protein product is CASSPTTLGSPLHF.

The gene calls are TRBV5-1 and TRBJ2-1, with D possibly matching TRBD1 (5 bases). Germline V CDR1 and CDR2: SGHRS, YFSETQ. This CDR3 region has 14 residues. Trimming stripped 0 bases from V and 3 bases from J, with 7 bases between. The CDR3 sequence: CASSLGTYYNEQFF. Written as DNA, the CDR3 is TGCGCCAGCAGCTTGGGGACATACTACAATGAGCAGTTCTTC.

Notes on this clone: A junction end diverges from the germline sequence, so it may reflect a read error. This chain connects TRBV7-7 to TRBJ2-5; 7 nucleotides line up with TRBD1. Germline CDR1 reads SSHAT; CDR2 reads FNYEAQ (reference sequence). The CDR3 runs 15 residues. CDR3 sequence (DNA): TGTGCTAGCAGCTTTTCTCGGGACAGCCAAGAGACCCAGTACTTC. It encodes CASSFSRDSQETQYF.

The rearrangement joins TRBV7-6 to TRBJ2-1; 8 bases agree with TRBD2. This CDR3 is 15 amino acids long. Trimming removed 5 bases from V and 3 bases from J; junction bases left unmatched: 6. CDR1 is SGHVS and CDR2 is FNYEAQ in the germline V gene. CDR3 in DNA: TGTGCCAGCAGCCGGACTAGCAAGAACTACAATGAGCAGTTCTTC. This gives the protein CASSRTSKNYNEQFF.

Points on this clone: The sample has other DNA sequences that encode this CDR3 too. The chain has TRBV7-3 and TRBJ1-1; D gene ambiguous. The CDR3 covers 13 residues. Trimming stripped 2 bases from V and 1 base from J, with 5 bases between. The germline V gene encodes CDR1 SGHTA and CDR2 FQGTGA. DNA for the CDR3: TGTGCCAGCAGCTTATCAGAGAACACTGAAGCTTTCTTT. It yields the protein CASSLSENTEAFF.

V is TRBV7-2 and J is TRBJ2-3, with D possibly matching TRBD2 (6 bases). Germline loops: CDR1 SGHTA, CDR2 FQGNSA. CDR3 length: 16 residues. V lost 4 bases and J lost 0, with 14 bases in between. The CDR3: CASSYPSAQSTDTQYF. The CDR3 DNA is TGTGCCAGCAGCTACCCTAGCGCTCAAAGCACAGATACGCAGTATTTT.

The rearrangement joins TRBV27 to TRBJ1-2, with D perhaps matching TRBD1 (6 bases). From germline, CDR1 is MNHEY and CDR2 SMNVEV (reference sequence). The CDR3 totals 15 residues. V lost 6 bases to trimming and J lost 0 bases, with 14 bases between them. CDR3 in DNA: TGTGCCAGCAGACGGGGGGCTAATACTAACTATGGCTACACCTTC. Translation: CASRRGANTNYGYTF.

The chain recombines TRBV7-9 with TRBJ2-2; maybe TRBD1 (6 bases). The CDR3 sequence is 17 residues long. The V gene's germline CDR1 is SEHNR and CDR2 FQNEAQ (reference sequence). V lost 1 base and J 1 base, leaving 13 bases between the germline ends. Written as DNA, the CDR3 is TGTGCCAGCAGCTTAGATGTGGGGGCGCAGAACACCGGGGAGCTGTTTTTT. This codes for CASSLDVGAQNTGELFF.

As regards this clone: One base away lies a much larger clone, so this may be a sequencing read error. The same CDR3 also results from other DNA sequences found in this sample. The chain uses TRBV9 and TRBJ1-1, with TRBD1 matching over 8 bases. The CDR3 length is 13 residues. V was clipped by 2 bases and J by 4 bases; unmatched bases: 1. Germline V CDR1 and CDR2: SGDLS, YYNGEE. In nucleotides, the CDR3 is TGTGCCAGCAGCGTTACAGGGGGCACTGAAGCTTTCTTT. As protein: CASSVTGGTEAFF. The whole variable domain, remainder taken from reference TRBV9 and TRBJ1-1, is DSGVTQTPKHLITATGQRVTLRCSPRSGDLSVYWYQQSLDQGLQFLIQYYNGEERAKGNILERFSAQQFPDLHSELNLSSLELGDSALYFCASSVTGGTEAFFGQGTRLTVV.

V is TRBV6-2 or TRBV6-3 and J is TRBJ2-6; no firm D call. Looked up from germline, CDR1 is MNHEY and CDR2 is SVGEGT. The CDR3 contains 14 residues. V lost 4 bases, J lost 0 bases, and 4 bases lay in between. For the CDR3, the DNA is TGTGCCAGCAGTTCCCACTCTGGGGCCAACGTCCTGACTTTC. Amino acids: CASSSHSGANVLTF.

The DNA for the CDR3 is TGCGCCAGCAGCCAAGAAGGGCGGGCAGGGGATGGCTACACCTTC. Translating it yields CASSQEGRAGDGYTF. The chain is built from TRBV4-1 and TRBJ1-2, with D possibly matching TRBD1 (6 bases). This CDR3 contains 15 residues. Germline CDR1 is MGHRA and CDR2 is YSYEKL. The V end was cut by 0 bases, the J end by 6 bases, with 14 bases between.

The chain joins TRBV12-3 or TRBV12-4 to TRBJ1-1; D gene unclear. The CDR3 has 13 residues. The V end was cut by 7 bases, the J end by 6 bases, with 15 bases between. CDR3 DNA: TGTGCCAGCACCTTAGGGCAGGACTCTGAAGCTTTCTTT. Its protein is CASTLGQDSEAFF.

The genes are TRBV6-2 or TRBV6-3 and TRBJ2-7; 9 bases map to TRBD1. V gave up 6 bases and J gave up 7 bases; unmatched junction bases: 10. This CDR3 contains 14 residues. The germline gives CDR1 MNHEY, CDR2 SVGEGT. CDR3 in amino acids: CASSRDRALLEQYF. In nucleotides, the CDR3 is TGTGCCAGCAGCCGGGACAGGGCCCTTTTGGAGCAGTACTTC.

The chain is built from TRBV11-3 and TRBJ2-2; TRBD2 matches at 8 bases. This CDR3 is built from 15 residues. Germline-derived CDR1 and CDR2 are SGHNT and YENEEA. J lost 5 bases, V lost 5 bases, and 7 bases had no gene match. CDR3 DNA: TGTGCCAGCAGCCCCGGGGGGGGGCGGACCGGGGAGCTGTTTTTT. Residues: CASSPGGGRTGELFF.

The J gene is TRBJ1-2, the V gene TRBV6-5, with D perhaps matching TRBD1 (5 bases). The CDR3 is 13 amino acids. Trimming took off 7 bases at V and 5 bases at J, with 14 bases between the two ends. Germline-derived CDR1 and CDR2 are MNHEY and SVGAGI. CDR3 coding DNA: TGTGCCAGCACCAGGGCTACGGGTTATGGCTACACCTTC. This codes for CASTRATGYGYTF.

The chain uses TRBV28 and TRBJ2-3; 10 nucleotides match TRBD2. The J segment lost 2 bases and the V segment lost 5 bases, leaving 7 bases of the junction unmatched. The CDR3 is 16 residues long. Germline CDR1 reads MDHEN; CDR2 reads SYDVKM. The CDR3 spells CASSANSGGATDTQYF. For the CDR3, the DNA is TGTGCCAGCAGTGCTAACAGCGGGGGGGCCACAGATACGCAGTATTTT. Drawing the rest from reference TRBV28 and TRBJ2-3, the complete variable domain is DVKVTQSSRYLVKRTGEKVFLECVQDMDHENMFWYRQDPGLGLRLIYFSYDVKMKEKGDIPEGYSVSREKKERFSLILESASTNQTSMYLCASSANSGGATDTQYFGPGTRLTVL.

In this sample, this clone turned up once. The chain recombines TRBV5-6 with TRBJ1-2; 8 bases are a match to TRBD1. The trim removed 3 bases at V and 5 bases at J, leaving 9 bases unmatched. The CDR3 length is 15 residues. Germline assignment: CDR1 SGHDT and CDR2 YYEEEE. The CDR3: CASSSWDRLLYGYTF. The DNA of the CDR3 is TGTGCCAGCAGCTCTTGGGACAGGTTACTTTATGGCTACACCTTC.